The 2 T cell receptor beta chains listed next were all sequenced from one sample in a study of blood T cell repertoires in COVID-19. Repertoires were generated with immunoSEQ multiplex PCR, while TCRdb's copy carries only in-frame clones and drops some. The sample lists tens of thousands of clones, approximately 86% seen once, with roughly 1.3% in the top ten. The sequencing sample was made of peripheral blood. The origin of the receptors is a man in his 60s with acute or convalescent COVID-19.

The chain couples TRBV9 to TRBJ1-1; the D gene is possibly TRBD1 (6 bases). Germline V gene data show CDR1 as SGDLS and CDR2 as YYNGEE. The length of the CDR3 is 14 residues. Trimming took 3 bases from V and 1 from J, leaving 10 bases between them. The CDR3 region has the DNA TGTGCCAGCAGCGCGGAACAGGGGAACACTGAAGCTTTCTTT. The encoded protein is CASSAEQGNTEAFF.

V and J are TRBV4-1 and TRBJ2-5; 8 bases match TRBD1. Losses at the gene ends were 4 bases for V and 4 bases for J; bases not matched to a gene: 2. Germline V CDR1 and CDR2: MGHRA, YSYEKL. This CDR3 contains 13 residues. For the CDR3, the DNA is TGCGCCAGCAGCCTAGACAGGGGAGAGACCCAGTACTTC. Protein sequence: CASSLDRGETQYF.